This T cell receptor beta chain was retrieved from a study of T cell responses to AZD1222 COVID-19 vaccine. Comments on this clone: Other DNA sequences from this sample encode an identical CDR3 as well.

CDR3 size: 11 residues. Deletions cut 6 bases from V and 3 bases from J, with 6 bases between. The germline V gene has CDR1 MNHEY and CDR2 SVGEGT. Data came from immunoSEQ multiplex PCR; TCRdb stores just in-frame clones and leaves some out. The sample includes 85,000 to 110,000 clones, roughly nine tenths of them seen just once. The sequence derives from an adult in good health. The source was peripheral blood, collected on day 0 of AZD1222 vaccination. The gene calls are TRBV6-2 or TRBV6-3 and TRBJ2-7; D uncertain. This CDR3 reads CASSHNYEQYF. The CDR3 DNA reads TGTGCCAGCAGCCATAACTACGAGCAGTACTTC.